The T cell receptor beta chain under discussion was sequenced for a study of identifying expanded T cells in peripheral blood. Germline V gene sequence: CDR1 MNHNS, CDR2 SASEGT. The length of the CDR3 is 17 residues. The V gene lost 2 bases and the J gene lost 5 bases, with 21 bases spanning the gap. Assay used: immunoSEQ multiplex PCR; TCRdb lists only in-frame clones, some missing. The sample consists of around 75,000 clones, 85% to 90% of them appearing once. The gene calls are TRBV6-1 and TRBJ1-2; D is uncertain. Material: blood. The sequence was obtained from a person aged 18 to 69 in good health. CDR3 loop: CASSESLALGRVYGYTF. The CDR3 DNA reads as TGTGCCAGCAGTGAAAGTCTAGCCTTAGGGAGGGTGTATGGCTACACCTTC.